The 5 T cell receptor beta chains presented below share a single source sample, sequenced in a study of control samples from healthy donors and cancer patients. Profiled with immunoSEQ multiplex PCR; TCRdb holds only in-frame clones, not every one. This table holds about 92,000 clones, roughly four fifths found once. The specimen sequenced was blood. These receptors came from a woman aged 55-69 years in good health.

The gene calls are TRBV12-3 or TRBV12-4 and TRBJ1-5; D gene ambiguous. V lost 3 bases to trimming and J lost 12 bases, with 12 bases between them. This CDR3 region has 12 residues. CDR3 sequence: CASSLWATNQHF. Here the CDR3 DNA reads TGTGCCAGCAGTTTGTGGGCGACGAACCAGCATTTT.

This clone was seen more than once but under ten times. The chain couples TRBV19 to TRBJ1-6, with D possibly being TRBD1 (6 bases). Trimming cost V 4 bases and J 7 bases, with 14 bases left between them. The length of the CDR3 is 15 residues. In germline, CDR1 is LNHDA, CDR2 SQIVND (reference sequence). Written as DNA, the CDR3 is TGTGCCAGTAGTACCGCCACCGGGACAAATTCACCCCTCCACTTT. It codes for CASSTATGTNSPLHF.

This clone came up once. V gene TRBV29-1 combines with J gene TRBJ1-1, with TRBD1 matching over 7 bases. The germline CDR1 and CDR2 sequences are SQVTM and ANQGSEA. The trim removed 0 bases at V and 7 bases at J, leaving 11 bases unmatched. The CDR3 loop spans 15 amino acids. Written as DNA, the CDR3 is TGCAGCGTTGAAGATAAAAGGACAGGCATCGATGAAGCTTTCTTT. Residues: CSVEDKRTGIDEAFF.

This chain uses TRBV19 with TRBJ2-7; the match to TRBD1 covers 9 bases. CDR1 and CDR2 from the germline V gene are LNHDA and SQIVND (reference sequence). CDR3 size: 15 residues. V shed 2 bases, J shed 3 bases, and the junction held 5 bases outside the gene matches. The CDR3 bases are TGTGCCAGTAGTATACGGACAGGGGTGAACTACGAGCAGTACTTC. Translated, it gives CASSIRTGVNYEQYF.

The chain carries TRBV27 and TRBJ2-3; weak D call: TRBD2 (5 bases). The germline V and J ends were trimmed by 6 bases and 0 bases, with 25 bases remaining between them. The CDR3 runs to 19 residues. Germline CDR1 and CDR2: MNHEY and SMNVEV (reference sequence). In nucleotides, the CDR3 is TGTGCCAGCAGCTCAAATTGGTGGGAACACGGGGATAGCACAGATACGCAGTATTTT. Protein: CASSSNWWEHGDSTDTQYF.